This T cell receptor beta chain was recorded in a study of beta chain features in type 1 diabetes. About this clone: Its antigen is not identified.

The sequenced template was cDNA made from the entire isolated RNA. The assay was immunoSEQ multiplex PCR, and TCRdb's table has in-frame clones only and misses some. This sample has around 710,000 clones, with approximately 13% found just once. The study's findings and limits: All four CD4+ subsets of Type 1 diabetes patients contained TCRB CDR3s that were moderately but significantly shorter.

The CDR3 has 14 amino acids. Between the trimmed V and J ends, which lost 5 bases and 7 bases, there was a span of 14 bases. Germline CDR1 and CDR2: SGHTA and FQGNSA. The clonotype comes from a man aged 25 to 40 with type 1 diabetes. The chain uses TRBV7-2 and TRBJ1-4; D gene ambiguous. The sequencing sample was made of naive CD4+ T cells from blood. CDR3 DNA: TGTGCCAGCAGCCCGATCGGACGAGGTGAAAAACTGTTTTTT. This codes for CASSPIGRGEKLFF.